This entry lists 23 T cell receptor beta chains sequenced from one sample in a study of regulatory T cells in long-lasting Graves disease. Libraries of TCR beta came from iRepertoire HTBI primers plus Arm-PCR of CDR3 regions. TCRdb re-called the multiplex PCR reads through MiXCR, storing one row per CDR3 protein. Of approximately 300,000 distinct CDR3 sequences listed, over 15% are singletons. Time point: newly diagnosed GD, antithyroid drugs for less than 3 months. From RNA extracted from PBMCs, the TCR library was made. The material was peripheral blood mononuclear cells (PBMCs), obtained at new diagnosis, from a patient treated with antithyroid drugs. These receptors were taken from a female donor with Graves disease.

This clonotype occurred many times. The chain is built from TRBV6-2 or TRBV6-3 and TRBJ2-7; possible D gene TRBD2, 8 bases. The V gene's germline CDR1 is MNHEY and CDR2 SVGEGT. Deletions cut 6 bases from V and 12 bases from J, with 24 bases between. CDR3 length: 14 amino acids. The CDR3 loop reads CASRQGVGTRSLYF. Written as DNA, the CDR3 is TGTGCCAGCAGGCAGGGGGTCGGGACTAGATCTCTGTACTTC.

Details on this clonotype: This may arise from a read error, as a much more abundant clone is one base away. The chain uses TRBV5-6 and TRBJ1-2; weak D call: TRBD1 (5 bases). V dropped 3 bases and J dropped 0 bases, with 15 bases sitting between them. Germline V gives CDR1 SGHDT, CDR2 YYEEEE. CDR3 length equals 16 residues. The CDR3: CASSSVPMTANYGYTF. The CDR3 DNA is TGTGCCAGCAGCTCCGTCCCTATGACAGCTAACTATGGCTACACCTTC.

This clonotype occurred many times. The genes are TRBV20-1 and TRBJ2-7; TRBD2 matches at 12 bases. This CDR3 has 16 residues. Germline CDR1 and CDR2: DFQATT and SNEGSKA (reference sequence). The V and J ends lost 1 base and 5 bases, in that order; junction bases with no gene match: 9. The CDR3 coding sequence is TGCAGTGCTAGAGTGCTACCGGGACTAGCGGGTGACGAGCAGTACTTC. It translates to CSARVLPGLAGDEQYF.

There are many counts of this clonotype. The rearrangement links TRBV28 to TRBJ1-5; D is undetermined. This CDR3 is 15 amino acids long. V gave up 4 bases and J gave up 1 base, with 11 bases separating them. Germline assignment: CDR1 MDHEN and CDR2 SYDVKM. The CDR3 DNA is TGTGCCAGCAGTTCCCCGGCCGCCAGCAATCAGCCCCAGCATTTT. It specifies CASSSPAASNQPQHF.

Ten or more counts support this clonotype. The chain carries TRBV20-1 and TRBJ1-2; 9 bases are a match to TRBD1. The germline CDR1 and CDR2 sequences are DFQATT and SNEGSKA (reference sequence). Trimming took 5 bases from V and 6 from J; bases not matched to a gene: 7. CDR3 size: 13 residues. CDR3 bases: TGCAGTGCTCCCTACAGGGGGCCAAATGGCTACACCTTC. It specifies CSAPYRGPNGYTF.

This clonotype was seen more than once but under ten times. The genes are TRBV3-1 and TRBJ2-2; no definite D call. CDR1 is LGHDT, CDR2 YNNKEL, per germline (reference sequence). This CDR3 region has 16 residues. Trimming stripped 0 bases from V and 3 bases from J, with 11 bases between. The CDR3 sequence: CASSQDIETYTGELFF. In nucleotides, the CDR3 is TGTGCCAGCAGCCAAGATATAGAGACTTACACCGGGGAGCTGTTTTTT.

For the CDR3, the DNA is TGTGCCAGCTCACGGCAGGGGAGTGAAAAACTGTTTTTT. It encodes CASSRQGSEKLFF. This chain joins TRBV18 and TRBJ1-4, with D possibly matching TRBD1 (6 bases). The V gene lost 4 bases and the J gene lost 7 bases, with 10 bases spanning the gap. Germline lookup yields CDR1 KGHSH and CDR2 LQKENI. The CDR3 totals 13 residues.

This clonotype was picked up many times. The chain employs TRBV5-1 and TRBJ2-3; TRBD1 agrees at 8 bases. The CDR3 extends over 18 amino acids. Unmatched junction bases numbered 13, after V lost 3 bases and J lost 1 base. Germline V lookup: CDR1 SGHRS, CDR2 YFSETQ. Here the CDR3 DNA reads TGCGCCAGCAGCTACGCGCTAACAGGGGGTACGGGCACAGATACGCAGTATTTT. Translation: CASSYALTGGTGTDTQYF. Using reference TRBV5-1 and TRBJ2-3 for the parts outside the CDR3, the full variable domain is KAGVTQTPRYLIKTRGQQVTLSCSPISGHRSVSWYQQTPGQGLQFLFEYFSETQRNKGNFPGRFSGRQFSNSRSEMNVSTLELGDSALYLCASSYALTGGTGTDTQYFGPGTRLTVL.

The CDR3 region is CASSLRQGAVGYTF. The CDR3, as DNA: TGTGCCAGCAGTCTTAGACAGGGGGCTGTTGGCTACACCTTC. V usage is TRBV12-3 or TRBV12-4 and J usage is TRBJ1-2, with 10 positions matching TRBD1. With 5 bases clipped from V and 7 bases from J, the junction kept 7 bases outside the gene matches. The CDR3 runs to 14 residues.

This clonotype was counted ten times or more. The V gene is TRBV19, the J gene TRBJ1-2; D may be TRBD1 (6 bases). The CDR3 is made up of 14 amino acids. V dropped 4 bases and J dropped 4 bases, with 13 bases sitting between them. Germline V gene data show CDR1 as LNHDA and CDR2 as SQIVND (reference sequence). In DNA form, the CDR3 reads TGTGCCAGTAGTACCAGACAGGATCCCTATGGCTACACCTTC. Translating it yields CASSTRQDPYGYTF.

This clonotype occurred many times. The CDR3 DNA sequence: TGTGCCAGCAGCACGCTAGCGGGAATCCAAGAGACCCAGTACTTC. Translating gives CASSTLAGIQETQYF. The chain joins TRBV11-3 to TRBJ2-5; 9 bases align to TRBD2. The V gene's germline CDR1 is SGHNT and CDR2 YENEEA. There are 15 residues in the CDR3. The J segment lost 1 base and the V segment lost 5 bases, leaving 5 bases of the junction unmatched.

Points on this clonotype: A far larger clone differs by one base, so this is likely a read error. This rearrangement joins TRBV29-1 to TRBJ2-7; D gene ambiguous. The CDR3 loop spans 12 amino acids. Germline CDR1 and CDR2: SQVTM and ANQGSEA. V lost 4 bases, J lost 7 bases, and 14 bases lay in between. CDR3 loop: CSVGKGLNEQYF. The CDR3 nucleotides read TGCAGCGTTGGAAAAGGGCTCAATGAGCAGTACTTC.

The V gene is TRBV18, the J gene TRBJ2-3; D gene unclear. CDR1 and CDR2 from the germline V gene are KGHSH and LQKENI. Between the trimmed V and J ends, which lost 3 bases and 0 bases, there was a span of 13 bases. The CDR3 has 16 residues. This CDR3 reads CASSPATAYSTDTQYF. Written as DNA, the CDR3 is TGTGCCAGCTCACCGGCAACAGCCTATAGCACAGATACGCAGTATTTT.

The V and J genes are TRBV7-8 and TRBJ2-7; D is undetermined. In germline, CDR1 is SGHVS, CDR2 FQNEAQ. V dropped 1 base and J dropped 2 bases, with 12 bases sitting between them. The CDR3 has 15 residues. For the CDR3, the DNA is TGTGCCAGCAGCTTAGGGTCGGCATGGACCTACGAGCAGTACTTC. Protein product: CASSLGSAWTYEQYF.

The V call is TRBV28, the J call TRBJ2-3; 8 bases map to TRBD2. The V gene's germline CDR1 is MDHEN and CDR2 SYDVKM. The length of the CDR3 is 14 residues. Losses at the gene ends were 2 bases for V and 5 bases for J; bases not matched to a gene: 3. The CDR3 DNA reads TGTGCCAGCAGTTTACCCGGGGGGGGAGATACGCAGTATTTT. Encoded protein: CASSLPGGGDTQYF.

The chain uses TRBV20-1 and TRBJ2-7, with D perhaps matching TRBD1 (6 bases). Germline loops: CDR1 DFQATT, CDR2 SNEGSKA (reference sequence). V was trimmed by 0 bases and J by 2 bases, leaving 14 bases between them. The CDR3 runs to 15 residues. The CDR3 loop is CSAREATGNPYEQYF. The CDR3 bases are TGCAGTGCTAGAGAAGCGACAGGCAACCCCTACGAGCAGTACTTC.

This clonotype has ten or more counts. J is TRBJ1-4 and V is TRBV10-3; TRBD1 might be the D (6 bases). From germline, CDR1 is ENHRY and CDR2 SYGVKD. CDR3 size: 16 residues. Between the trimmed V and J ends, which lost 0 bases and 3 bases, there was a span of 11 bases. The CDR3 is CAISESIRGPNEKLFF. In DNA form, the CDR3 reads TGTGCCATCAGTGAGTCGATACGGGGGCCTAATGAAAAACTGTTTTTT.

This clonotype was counted many times. This chain links TRBV30 with TRBJ1-5; TRBD1 agrees at 7 bases. The germline CDR1 and CDR2 sequences are GTSNPN and SVGIG (reference sequence). The CDR3 extends over 15 amino acids. V dropped 2 bases and J dropped 6; count of bases not matched to a gene: 10. CDR3 sequence: CAWSKETGETQPQHF. The CDR3 DNA is TGTGCCTGGAGTAAAGAAACAGGGGAAACTCAGCCCCAGCATTTT.

The rearrangement links TRBV6-5 to TRBJ2-5, with a weak D call TRBD2 (5 bases). Germline V gene data show CDR1 as MNHEY and CDR2 as SVGAGI. V shed 4 bases and J shed 4 bases, with 28 bases lying between them. The CDR3 loop spans 19 amino acids. The CDR3, as DNA: TGTGCCAGCAGTTCCTTCGGCTATAGTCCTTTAGACTATCCAGAGACCCAGTACTTC. It codes for CASSSFGYSPLDYPETQYF.

This clonotype was picked up a small number of times. The chain couples TRBV5-1 to TRBJ1-2, with 10 bases identical to TRBD1. V gave up 0 bases and J gave up 5 bases; unmatched junction bases: 7. The CDR3 runs 16 residues. Germline assignment: CDR1 SGHRS and CDR2 YFSETQ. CDR3 nucleotides: TGCGCCAGCAGCTTGGACGGGACAGGGGACGCTTATGGCTACACCTTC. Translation: CASSLDGTGDAYGYTF.

Ten or more counts support this clonotype. V gene TRBV5-5 combines with J gene TRBJ1-1, with no clear D. The CDR3 runs to 16 residues. Deletions cut 4 bases from V and 6 bases from J, with 22 bases between. Germline V lookup: CDR1 SGHKS, CDR2 YYEKEE (reference sequence). This CDR3 is CASSPHARVGGPEAFF. The DNA of the CDR3 is TGTGCCAGCAGCCCGCATGCCCGGGTCGGCGGGCCTGAAGCTTTCTTT.

This clonotype was counted ten times or more. The gene calls are TRBV27 and TRBJ1-2; 10 positions agree with TRBD1. The CDR3 length is 14 residues. CDR1 and CDR2 (germline): MNHEY, SMNVEV (reference sequence). The trim removed 5 bases at V and 8 bases at J, leaving 8 bases unmatched. The CDR3 loop is CASSPGQGLRGYTF. CDR3 nucleotides: TGTGCCAGCAGTCCGGGACAGGGGTTACGGGGCTACACCTTC.

There are many counts of this clonotype. The rearrangement joins TRBV27 to TRBJ2-3; possible D gene TRBD2, 5 bases. CDR3 length: 14 residues. V was shortened by 7 bases and J by 1 base, with 12 bases between the two germline ends. Germline-derived CDR1 and CDR2 are MNHEY and SMNVEV (reference sequence). The CDR3 nucleotides read TGTGCCAGCATGAGGGTTTCTGGCACAGATACGCAGTATTTT. Translating gives CASMRVSGTDTQYF.